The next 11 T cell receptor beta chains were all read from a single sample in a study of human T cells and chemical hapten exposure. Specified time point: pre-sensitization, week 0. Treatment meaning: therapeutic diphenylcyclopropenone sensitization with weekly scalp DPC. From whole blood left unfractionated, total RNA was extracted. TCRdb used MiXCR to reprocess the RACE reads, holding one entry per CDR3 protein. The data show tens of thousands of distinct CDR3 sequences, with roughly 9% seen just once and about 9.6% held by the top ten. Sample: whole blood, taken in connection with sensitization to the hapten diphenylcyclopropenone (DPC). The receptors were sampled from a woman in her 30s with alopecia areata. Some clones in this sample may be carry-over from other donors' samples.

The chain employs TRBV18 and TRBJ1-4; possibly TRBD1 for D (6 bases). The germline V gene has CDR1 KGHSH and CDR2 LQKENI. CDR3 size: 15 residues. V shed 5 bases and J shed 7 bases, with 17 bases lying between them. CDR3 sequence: CASSEQRGSGEKLFF. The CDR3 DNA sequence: TGTGCCAGCTCAGAGCAAAGGGGGAGTGGTGAAAAACTGTTTTTT.

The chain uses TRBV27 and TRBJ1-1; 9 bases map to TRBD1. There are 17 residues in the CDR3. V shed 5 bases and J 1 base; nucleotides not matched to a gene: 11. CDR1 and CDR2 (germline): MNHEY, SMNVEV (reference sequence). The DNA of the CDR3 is TGTGCCAGCAGTCTTTCCGGGACAGGGATAAGGAACACTGAAGCTTTCTTT. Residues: CASSLSGTGIRNTEAFF.

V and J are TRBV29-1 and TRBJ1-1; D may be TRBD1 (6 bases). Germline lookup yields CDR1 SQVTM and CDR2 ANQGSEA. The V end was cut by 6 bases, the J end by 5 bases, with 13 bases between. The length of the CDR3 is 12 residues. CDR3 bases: TGCAGCGTGGGGGGCGGGGAAACTGAAGCTTTCTTT. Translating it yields CSVGGGETEAFF.

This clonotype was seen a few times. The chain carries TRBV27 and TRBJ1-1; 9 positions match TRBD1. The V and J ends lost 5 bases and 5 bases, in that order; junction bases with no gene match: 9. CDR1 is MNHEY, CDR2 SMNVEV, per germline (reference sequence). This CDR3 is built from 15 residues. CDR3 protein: CASSLGDREGTEAFF. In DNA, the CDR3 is TGTGCCAGCAGTCTAGGGGACAGGGAGGGGACTGAAGCTTTCTTT.

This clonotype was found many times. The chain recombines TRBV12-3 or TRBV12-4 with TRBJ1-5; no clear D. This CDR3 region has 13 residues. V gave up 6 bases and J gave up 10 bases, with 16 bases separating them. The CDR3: CASSPTEISPQHF. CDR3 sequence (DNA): TGTGCCAGCAGCCCGACTGAGATATCCCCCCAGCATTTT.

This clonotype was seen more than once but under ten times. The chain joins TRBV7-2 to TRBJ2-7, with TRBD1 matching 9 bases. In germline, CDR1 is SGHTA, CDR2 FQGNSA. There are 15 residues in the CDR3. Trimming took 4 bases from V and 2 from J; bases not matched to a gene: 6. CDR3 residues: CASSSQGQGPYEQYF. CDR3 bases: TGTGCCAGCAGCTCCCAGGGACAGGGCCCCTACGAGCAGTACTTC. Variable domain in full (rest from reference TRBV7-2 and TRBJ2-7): GAGVSQSPSNKVTEKGKDVELRCDPISGHTALYWYRQSLGQGLEFLIYFQGNSAPDKSGLPSDRFSAERTGGSVSTLTIQRTQQEDSAVYLCASSSQGQGPYEQYFGPGTRLTVT.

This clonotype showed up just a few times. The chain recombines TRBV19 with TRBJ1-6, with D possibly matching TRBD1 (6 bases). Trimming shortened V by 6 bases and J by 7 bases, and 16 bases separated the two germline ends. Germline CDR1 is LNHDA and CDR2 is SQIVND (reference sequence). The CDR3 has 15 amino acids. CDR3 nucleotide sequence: TGTGCCAGTAGCAAACCTCAGGGGAACAATTCACCCCTCCACTTT. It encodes CASSKPQGNNSPLHF.

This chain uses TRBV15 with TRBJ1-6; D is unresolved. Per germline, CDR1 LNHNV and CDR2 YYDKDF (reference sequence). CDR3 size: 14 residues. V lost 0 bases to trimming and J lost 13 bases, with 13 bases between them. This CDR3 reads CATSREGSARPLHF. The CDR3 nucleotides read TGTGCCACCAGCAGAGAGGGCAGTGCCAGGCCCCTCCACTTT.

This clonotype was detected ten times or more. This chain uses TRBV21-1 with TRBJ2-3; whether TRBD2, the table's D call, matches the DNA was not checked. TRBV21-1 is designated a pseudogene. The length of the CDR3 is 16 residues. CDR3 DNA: TGTGCCAGCCCTCTCCTCCTAGCGGCGGGCACAGATACGCAGTATTTT. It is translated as CASPLLLAAGTDTQYF.

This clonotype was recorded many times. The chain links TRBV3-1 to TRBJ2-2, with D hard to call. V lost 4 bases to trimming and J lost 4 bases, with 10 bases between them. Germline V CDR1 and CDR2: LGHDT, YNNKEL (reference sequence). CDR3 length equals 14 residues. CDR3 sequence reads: CASSRKGVTGELFF. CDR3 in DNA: TGTGCCAGCAGCCGAAAGGGCGTCACCGGGGAGCTGTTTTTT. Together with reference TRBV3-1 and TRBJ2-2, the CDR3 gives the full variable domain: DTAVSQTPKYLVTQMGNDKSIKCEQNLGHDTMYWYKQDSKKFLKIMFSYNNKELIINETVPNRFSPKSPDKAHLNLHINSLELGDSAVYFCASSRKGVTGELFFGEGSRLTVL.

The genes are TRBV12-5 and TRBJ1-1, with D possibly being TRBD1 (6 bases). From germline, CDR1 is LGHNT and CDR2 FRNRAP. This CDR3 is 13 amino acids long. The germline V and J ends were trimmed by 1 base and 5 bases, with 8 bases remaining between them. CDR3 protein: CASGLETGTEAFF. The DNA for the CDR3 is TGTGCTAGTGGTTTGGAAACAGGGACTGAAGCTTTCTTT.